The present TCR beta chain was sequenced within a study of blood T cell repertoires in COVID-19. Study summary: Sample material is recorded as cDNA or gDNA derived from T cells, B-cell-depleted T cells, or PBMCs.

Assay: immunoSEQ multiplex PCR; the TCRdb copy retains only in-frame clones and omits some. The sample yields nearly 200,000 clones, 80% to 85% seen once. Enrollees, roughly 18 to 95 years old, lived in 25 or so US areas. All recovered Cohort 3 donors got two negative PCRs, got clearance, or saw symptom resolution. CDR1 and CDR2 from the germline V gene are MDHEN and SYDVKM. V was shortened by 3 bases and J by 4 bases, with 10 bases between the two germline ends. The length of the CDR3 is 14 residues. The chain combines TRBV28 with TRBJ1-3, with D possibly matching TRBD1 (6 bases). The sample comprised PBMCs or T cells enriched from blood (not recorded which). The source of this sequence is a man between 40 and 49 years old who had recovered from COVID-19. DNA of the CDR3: TGTGCCAGCAGTTTGCCAGGGGACGGAAACACCATATATTTT. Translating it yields CASSLPGDGNTIYF.